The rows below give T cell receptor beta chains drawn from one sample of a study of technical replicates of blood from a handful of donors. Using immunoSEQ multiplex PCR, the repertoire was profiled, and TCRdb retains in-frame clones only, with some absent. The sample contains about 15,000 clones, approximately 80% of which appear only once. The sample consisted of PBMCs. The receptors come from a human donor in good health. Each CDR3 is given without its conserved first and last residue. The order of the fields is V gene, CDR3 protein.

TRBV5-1,ASSLGTGAFFTDTQY
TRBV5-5,ASSTGQGLYEQY
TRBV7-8,ASSLDPPGRNNQPQH
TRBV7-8,ASSVLGGGAYEQY
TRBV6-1,ASSALYSNQPQH
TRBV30,AWSGGLAGGQQF
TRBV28,ASRAPAGQGDEKLF
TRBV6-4,ASSPGTGRSRVYGYT
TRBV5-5,ASSLAGAGGNTIY
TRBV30,AWSVAWAQGANTQY
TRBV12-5,ASGLAFIGEMTSDYTGELF
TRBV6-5,ASTARLAGAYEQY
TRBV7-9,ASRLGAWTSGRDEQF
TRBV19,ASSIWAGQGASETQY
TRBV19,ASTHLTGYYPGELF
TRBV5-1,ASRPGLYNEQF
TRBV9,ASSVEPANTGELF
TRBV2,ASTGIPSPNEQF
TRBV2,ASREVSTPGELF
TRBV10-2,ASSEGQGNEKLF
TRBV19,ASSMGQGASQPQH
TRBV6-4,ASSDSTGGYNEQF
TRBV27,ASSGQGSMTSSYNEQF
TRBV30,AWSVGQGADEQY
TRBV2,ASRWEGYTEAF
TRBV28,ASSLGLRDSYNEQF
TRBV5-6,ASSLKTGNQPQH
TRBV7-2,ASSLGEWNTQY
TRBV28,ASSSAGRGKEETQY
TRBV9,ASSVKPADYNEQF
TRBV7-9,ASSFFSGANVLT
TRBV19,ASSPRRVGMNTEAF
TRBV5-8,ASSPVVEQY
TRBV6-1,ASRPGSYGYT
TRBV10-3,AISEGTGGLYEQY
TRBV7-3,ASSHDSSYNEQF
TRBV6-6,ASSRDRTYEQY
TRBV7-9,ASSPGVGSVTEAF
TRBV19,ASRGWTGNTEAF
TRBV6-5,ASSYGGLGQETQY
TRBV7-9,ASSFSGPTTNEKLF
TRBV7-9,ASSLEPGAGELF
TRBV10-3,AISEPNRIYGYT
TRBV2,ASSETGGYT
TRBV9,ASSGDRGGTGELF